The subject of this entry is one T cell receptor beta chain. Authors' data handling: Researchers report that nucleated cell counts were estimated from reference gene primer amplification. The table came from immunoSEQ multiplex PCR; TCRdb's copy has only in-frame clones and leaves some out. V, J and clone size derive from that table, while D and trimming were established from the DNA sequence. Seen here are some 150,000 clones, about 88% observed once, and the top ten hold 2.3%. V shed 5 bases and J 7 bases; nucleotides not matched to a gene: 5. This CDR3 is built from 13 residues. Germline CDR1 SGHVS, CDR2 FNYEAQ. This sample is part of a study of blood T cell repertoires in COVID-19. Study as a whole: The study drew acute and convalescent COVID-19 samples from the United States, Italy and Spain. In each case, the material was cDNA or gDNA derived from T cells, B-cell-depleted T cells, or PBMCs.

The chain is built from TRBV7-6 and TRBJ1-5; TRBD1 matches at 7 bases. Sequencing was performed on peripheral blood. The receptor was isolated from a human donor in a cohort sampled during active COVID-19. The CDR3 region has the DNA TGTGCCAGCAGCGATAGACAGGGACAGCCCCAGCATTTT. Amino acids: CASSDRQGQPQHF.